Detailed here is one T cell receptor beta chain. Its antigen specificity is not known. No base qualities exist here, and no much larger clone lies one base off it. Patients with autoimmune disease history or receiving systemic immunosuppression were excluded from the trial. Peripheral blood for TCR sequencing was collected from all dose cohorts at baseline, on cycle 4 day 1, and on cycle 7 day 1. The samples were taken from a phase I, first-in-human, multicenter, open-label dose-escalation trial of ivuxolimab. Adults with locally advanced or metastatic head and neck squamous cell, hepatocellular, melanoma or renal cell carcinoma were enrolled in the trial. Before TCR sequencing, CD4+ T cells and CD8+ T cells from peripheral blood were sorted into separate populations. The data are from a study of OX40 agonist ivuxolimab in advanced cancers. In terms of the full investigation: Ivuxolimab, which targeted the costimulatory receptor OX40 (CD134), was an agonistic, fully human IgG2 monoclonal antibody. Intravenous ivuxolimab was administered to patients every 2 weeks at six dose levels: 0.01, 0.1, 0.3, 1.5, 3 and 10 mg/kg. Among the roughly 50 dose-escalation patients, approximately 20 had hepatocellular carcinoma, about 15 melanoma, 9 renal cell carcinoma and 9 head and neck cancer. The dose-escalation cohort was 82.7% male with a mean age of about 65 years, ranging from about 23 to 85. Patients were allowed to have had prior anti-PD-1, anti-PD-L1 or anti-CTLA-4 therapy, and around two fifths of the dose-escalation patients had been treated with checkpoint inhibitors. Partial responses occurred in three dose-escalation patients, of whom one had hepatocellular carcinoma and two had cutaneous melanoma. Peripheral TCRbeta sequencing was intended to test whether TCR sequence diversity was altered and clonal T-cell expansion was caused by ivuxolimab. The paper describes the monotherapy dose-escalation part (N = 52 patients) of the phase I trial of ivuxolimab. Paper-wide results and their limitations: After ivuxolimab, expanded clones were on average more numerous among CD8+ T cells than among CD4+ T cells. At doses of 0.1 to 3.0 mg/kg, clonal expansion of both CD4+ and CD8+ T cells in blood was seen between baseline and week 6. Which antigens the clonally expanded peripheral T cells were specific for was not determined. In the 0.1-3.0 mg/kg groups, partial responders had among the lowest normalized peripheral clonal expansion, particularly in CD8+ T cells. Low levels of normalized T-cell clonal expansion were also seen in some patients who did not respond.

To sequence the TCRbeta CDR3 region, genomic DNA was isolated from the sorted cells. The immunoSEQ Assay was used for sequencing of TCRbeta CDR3 regions. TCRdb obtained this table from immuneACCESS and retained in-frame rearrangements with V and J assigned. These tables miss some clones; where compared with another copy, unresolved V genes account for less than half of the shortfall, and the remainder is unexplained. Recorded for this sample are 55,000 to 60,000 clones; around 84% of them occurred a single time. The top ten hold roughly 0.6% of the sample. Including cysteine and phenylalanine, the CDR3 has 14 amino acids. Solely the CDR3 DNA is kept, with 42 bases framed from the first base. From V the trimming removes 6 bases and from J it removes 1 base, while the gene matches leave 5 bases of the junction unaccounted for. The germline V gene (reference sequence) yields LNHDA for CDR1 and SQIVND for CDR2.

The V and J genes are TRBV19 and TRBJ1-1; the junction holds 7 bases that match TRBD1. Here the sequenced sample was CD4+ or CD8+ T cells sorted from blood, taken in a trial of the OX40 agonist ivuxolimab. The receptor was derived from an adult with an advanced solid tumor such as melanoma, head and neck, liver or kidney cancer. CDR3 sequence: CASRETGQNTEAFF. The bases are TGTGCCAGTAGGGAGACAGGGCAGAACACTGAAGCTTTCTTT.